Listed below are T cell receptor beta chains from one sample, sequenced in a study of early T cells in non-severe SARS-CoV-2 infection. TCRdb re-called the 5' RACE reads with MiXCR, one entry per CDR3 protein. The sample consists of tens of thousands of distinct CDR3 sequences, roughly 9.1% of them appearing once. The sequences come from whole blood, collected at baseline. These TCRs come from an adult who was a healthcare worker with PCR-confirmed SARS-CoV-2 infection or an uninfected control (not recorded which). CDR3s include the opening cysteine and the closing phenylalanine or tryptophan. Each record gives: J gene, V gene, D gene, clone size, CDR3 DNA, CDR3 protein. D genes are given only for firm matches. For some rows the clone size is stated as once, few or many, or as a class when expanded; others skip it.

j_gene: TRBJ2-7
v_gene: TRBV27
d_gene: -
abundance: few
CDR3nt: TGTGCCAGTTCGAGGGACCCACCAGCGTCCTACGAGCAGTACTTC
CDR3aa: CASSRDPPASYEQYF

j_gene: TRBJ2-3
v_gene: TRBV2
d_gene: -
abundance: -
CDR3nt: TGTGCCAGCAGTGAAGGCAGAACTAGCCCAGATACGCAGTATTTT
CDR3aa: CASSEGRTSPDTQYF

j_gene: TRBJ1-6
v_gene: TRBV12-3/TRBV12-4
d_gene: TRBD1
abundance: many
CDR3nt: TGTGCCAGCAGCGACAGGGACCCTAATTCACCCCTCCACTTT
CDR3aa: CASSDRDPNSPLHF

j_gene: TRBJ1-1
v_gene: TRBV6-2/TRBV6-3
d_gene: TRBD1
abundance: few
CDR3nt: TGTGCCAGCTGTGGACAGGGCGGCACTGAAGCTTTCTTT
CDR3aa: CASCGQGGTEAFF

j_gene: TRBJ1-1
v_gene: TRBV6-2/TRBV6-3
d_gene: TRBD1
abundance: many
CDR3nt: TGTGCCAGCAGTCCCCATACAGGGGGGCGTTTTGATTTCTTT
CDR3aa: CASSPHTGGRFDFF

j_gene: TRBJ2-1
v_gene: TRBV7-3
d_gene: TRBD1
abundance: many
CDR3nt: TGTGCCAGCAGCTTGGGGACAGGAAACAATGAGCAGTTCTTC
CDR3aa: CASSLGTGNNEQFF

j_gene: TRBJ2-1
v_gene: TRBV7-8
d_gene: -
abundance: -
CDR3nt: TGTGCCAGCAGCGAAGGATACAATGAGCAGTTCTTC
CDR3aa: CASSEGYNEQFF

j_gene: TRBJ2-6
v_gene: TRBV30
d_gene: -
abundance: few
CDR3nt: TGTGCCTGGAGTTTAACCTGGTTGGGGGCCAACGTCCTGACTTTC
CDR3aa: CAWSLTWLGANVLTF

j_gene: TRBJ2-2
v_gene: TRBV6-2/TRBV6-3
d_gene: -
abundance: few
CDR3nt: TGTGCCAGCAGTCCCAGGGGAAGGGAAACCGGGGAGCTGTTTTTT
CDR3aa: CASSPRGRETGELFF

j_gene: TRBJ1-4
v_gene: TRBV20-1
d_gene: -
abundance: many
CDR3nt: TGCAGTGCTAGTCGGGAAGAAAGGAATGAAAAACTGTTTTTT
CDR3aa: CSASREERNEKLFF

j_gene: TRBJ2-3
v_gene: TRBV4-3
d_gene: -
abundance: many
CDR3nt: TGCGCCAGCAGCCAAGAAAGCCGCGGGGTCGCAGATACGCAGTATTTT
CDR3aa: CASSQESRGVADTQYF

j_gene: TRBJ1-1
v_gene: TRBV7-2
d_gene: -
abundance: few
CDR3nt: TGTGCCAGCAGCTTTGACTACACTGAAGCTTTCTTT
CDR3aa: CASSFDYTEAFF

j_gene: TRBJ1-6
v_gene: TRBV5-1
d_gene: -
abundance: few
CDR3nt: TGCGCCAGCACTCGAACTGGGCGCTCCAGTAATTCACCCCTCCACTTT
CDR3aa: CASTRTGRSSNSPLHF

j_gene: TRBJ1-4
v_gene: TRBV29-1
d_gene: -
abundance: few
CDR3nt: TGCAGCGTTGGGGAGACAGCAACTAATGAAAAACTGTTTTTT
CDR3aa: CSVGETATNEKLFF

j_gene: TRBJ2-2
v_gene: TRBV18
d_gene: -
abundance: -
CDR3nt: TGTGCCAGCTCACCATTACGGCGGGGAAGGACCGGGGAGCTGTTTTTT
CDR3aa: CASSPLRRGRTGELFF

j_gene: TRBJ2-3
v_gene: TRBV29-1
d_gene: -
abundance: many
CDR3nt: TGCAGCGTTGAGGTAGGGCGAGGCCCAGATACGCAGTATTTT
CDR3aa: CSVEVGRGPDTQYF

j_gene: TRBJ1-1
v_gene: TRBV10-3
d_gene: TRBD1
abundance: medium-sized
CDR3nt: TGTGCCATCAGACAGGGGGTCAACACTGAAGCTTTCTTT
CDR3aa: CAIRQGVNTEAFF

j_gene: TRBJ1-1
v_gene: TRBV30
d_gene: TRBD1
abundance: few
CDR3nt: TGTGCCTGGACCCCCTGGACAGGGCTGAACACTGAAGCTTTCTTT
CDR3aa: CAWTPWTGLNTEAFF

j_gene: TRBJ2-7
v_gene: TRBV10-3
d_gene: TRBD1
abundance: few
CDR3nt: TGTGCCATCAAGGGGGACAGGGGCAACGAGCAGTACTTC
CDR3aa: CAIKGDRGNEQYF

j_gene: TRBJ2-1
v_gene: TRBV5-4
d_gene: TRBD1
abundance: many
CDR3nt: TGTGCCAGCAGCTTGGGGGGGGACAGGGGCAATGAGCAGTTCTTC
CDR3aa: CASSLGGDRGNEQFF

j_gene: TRBJ2-2
v_gene: TRBV6-2/TRBV6-3
d_gene: TRBD2
abundance: -
CDR3nt: TGTGCCAGCAGTGGATGGGACTATTCAAACACCGGGGAGCTGTTTTTT
CDR3aa: CASSGWDYSNTGELFF

j_gene: TRBJ1-1
v_gene: TRBV27
d_gene: -
abundance: few
CDR3nt: TGTGCCAGCAGTTTACAAGGGACATACACTGAAGCTTTCTTT
CDR3aa: CASSLQGTYTEAFF

j_gene: TRBJ1-6
v_gene: TRBV5-8
d_gene: -
abundance: once
CDR3nt: TGTGCCAGCAGCCGAGAGGGTACCTCACCCCTCCACTTT
CDR3aa: CASSREGTSPLHF

j_gene: TRBJ1-1
v_gene: TRBV21-1
d_gene: -
abundance: -
CDR3nt: TGTGCCAGCAGCAAAGGGGAGGGGATGAACACTGAAGCTTTCTTT
CDR3aa: CASSKGEGMNTEAFF

j_gene: TRBJ2-2
v_gene: TRBV19
d_gene: -
abundance: -
CDR3nt: TGTGCCAGTAGTATATATCCCGAGGAGCTGTTTTTT
CDR3aa: CASSIYPEELFF

j_gene: TRBJ2-1
v_gene: TRBV3-1
d_gene: TRBD1
abundance: -
CDR3nt: TGTGCCAGCAGCCAAGAAGCGTATGCGGGACAGGGGATAACCTACAATGAGCAGTTCTTC
CDR3aa: CASSQEAYAGQGITYNEQFF

j_gene: TRBJ2-7
v_gene: TRBV30
d_gene: -
abundance: few
CDR3nt: TGTGCCTGGAGGGGAGGTAGGGATACCTACGAGCAGTACTTC
CDR3aa: CAWRGGRDTYEQYF

j_gene: TRBJ2-1
v_gene: TRBV3-1
d_gene: -
abundance: few
CDR3nt: TGTGCCAGCAGCCAAGCTCGAGGGAATGAGCAGTTCTTC
CDR3aa: CASSQARGNEQFF

j_gene: TRBJ2-7
v_gene: TRBV7-6
d_gene: -
abundance: -
CDR3nt: TGTGCCAGCAGCCGCGGGGAACAGGGCTCCTACGAGCAGTACTTC
CDR3aa: CASSRGEQGSYEQYF

j_gene: TRBJ2-3
v_gene: TRBV20-1
d_gene: -
abundance: -
CDR3nt: TGCAGTGCCCCAGGGAACGGGGGAATTGATACGCAGTATTTT
CDR3aa: CSAPGNGGIDTQYF

j_gene: TRBJ2-2
v_gene: TRBV5-6
d_gene: -
abundance: few
CDR3nt: TGTGCCAGCAGCTTAACAAGGGAGAACACCGGGGAGCTGTTTTTT
CDR3aa: CASSLTRENTGELFF

j_gene: TRBJ2-1
v_gene: TRBV10-3
d_gene: TRBD1
abundance: -
CDR3nt: TGTGCCATCAGTGGGGGACAGACCTCAAACAATGAGCAGTTCTTC
CDR3aa: CAISGGQTSNNEQFF

j_gene: TRBJ1-2
v_gene: TRBV20-1
d_gene: TRBD1
abundance: -
CDR3nt: TGCAGTGCTAGAGATACCTCAGGGGGCGATGGCTACACCTTC
CDR3aa: CSARDTSGGDGYTF

j_gene: TRBJ1-5
v_gene: TRBV12-3/TRBV12-4
d_gene: -
abundance: many
CDR3nt: TGTGCCAGCAGTTTAGAGCAGGGGCGCAATCAGCCCCAGCATTTT
CDR3aa: CASSLEQGRNQPQHF

j_gene: TRBJ2-5
v_gene: TRBV9
d_gene: -
abundance: few
CDR3nt: TGTGCCAGCAGCACCCCCCTTGGCCAGGAGACCCAGTACTTC
CDR3aa: CASSTPLGQETQYF

j_gene: TRBJ2-3
v_gene: TRBV6-6
d_gene: -
abundance: -
CDR3nt: TGTGCCAGCGGTTGGACGACAGATACGCAGTATTTT
CDR3aa: CASGWTTDTQYF

j_gene: TRBJ1-6
v_gene: TRBV7-3
d_gene: TRBD1
abundance: many
CDR3nt: TGTGCCAGCAGCCGGGGGGACAGGGGAATTAAGAATTCACCCCTCCACTTT
CDR3aa: CASSRGDRGIKNSPLHF

j_gene: TRBJ1-3
v_gene: TRBV5-4
d_gene: TRBD1
abundance: many
CDR3nt: TGTGCCAGCAGCCCCGGGACAGCTAGAAACACCATATATTTT
CDR3aa: CASSPGTARNTIYF

j_gene: TRBJ2-2
v_gene: TRBV7-3
d_gene: TRBD2
abundance: many
CDR3nt: TGTGCCAGCAGCCCAACTAGCGGGGGGATCAGGGAGCTGTTTTTT
CDR3aa: CASSPTSGGIRELFF

j_gene: TRBJ1-5
v_gene: TRBV6-1
d_gene: TRBD1
abundance: many
CDR3nt: TGTGCCAGTACAGGGGACAGTCAGCCCCAGCATTTT
CDR3aa: CASTGDSQPQHF

j_gene: TRBJ1-1
v_gene: TRBV19
d_gene: -
abundance: many
CDR3nt: TGTGCCAGTAGTGTCCGGGGGGCTACTGAAGCTTTCTTT
CDR3aa: CASSVRGATEAFF

j_gene: TRBJ2-3
v_gene: TRBV30
d_gene: -
abundance: -
CDR3nt: TGTGCCTGGAGCCAGTTGAATTACGCGCAGTATTTT
CDR3aa: CAWSQLNYAQYF

j_gene: TRBJ2-5
v_gene: TRBV7-3
d_gene: -
abundance: many
CDR3nt: TGTGCCAGCAGCTTAGGCAGTCAAGAGACCCAGTACTTC
CDR3aa: CASSLGSQETQYF